This T cell receptor beta chain is drawn from a study of blood T cell repertoires in COVID-19. On the study more broadly: Sample material is recorded as cDNA or gDNA derived from T cells, B-cell-depleted T cells, or PBMCs.

Per the original data handling: Researchers report that nucleated cell counts were estimated from reference gene primer amplification. Some clones are missing from TCRdb's copy, which holds only in-frame ones; the method was immunoSEQ multiplex PCR. The DNA was the basis for D and trimming; V, J and clone size are from that table. The repertoire has more than 300,000 clones, 85% to 90% of them found once; the top ten carry 0.9% to 1.5%. Germline CDR1 and CDR2: SGHAT and FQNNGV. The CDR3 loop spans 13 amino acids. The V end lost 3 bases, the J end lost 10 bases, and 10 bases lay between the germline ends. Participants had their cohort set by participant-reported clinical history. Symptom resolution, clearance, or two negative PCRs marked donors in Cohort 3 as recovered.

This chain uses TRBV11-2 with TRBJ1-6; unclear D gene. Sequencing was carried out using PBMCs or T cells enriched from blood (not recorded which). The clonotype was recovered from a woman between 18 and 30 years old who had recovered from COVID-19. In nucleotides, the CDR3 is TGTGCCAGCAGCTTCTATGCGGAATCACCCCTCCACTTT. It codes for CASSFYAESPLHF.